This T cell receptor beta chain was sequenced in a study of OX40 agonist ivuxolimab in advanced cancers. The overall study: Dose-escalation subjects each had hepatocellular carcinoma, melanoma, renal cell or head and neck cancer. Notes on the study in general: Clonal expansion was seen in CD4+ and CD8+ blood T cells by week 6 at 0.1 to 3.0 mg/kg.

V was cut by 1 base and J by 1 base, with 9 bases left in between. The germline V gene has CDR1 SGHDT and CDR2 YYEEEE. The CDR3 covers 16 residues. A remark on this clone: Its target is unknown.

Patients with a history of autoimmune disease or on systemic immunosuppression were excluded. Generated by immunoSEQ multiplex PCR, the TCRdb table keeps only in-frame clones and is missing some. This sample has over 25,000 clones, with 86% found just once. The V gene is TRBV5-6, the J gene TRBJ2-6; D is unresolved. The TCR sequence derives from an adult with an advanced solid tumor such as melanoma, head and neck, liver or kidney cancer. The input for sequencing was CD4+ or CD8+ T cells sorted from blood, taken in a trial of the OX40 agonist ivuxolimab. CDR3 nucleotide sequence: TGTGCCAGCAGCTTGTTTGTCCTTTCTGGGGCCAACGTCCTGACTTTC. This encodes CASSLFVLSGANVLTF.